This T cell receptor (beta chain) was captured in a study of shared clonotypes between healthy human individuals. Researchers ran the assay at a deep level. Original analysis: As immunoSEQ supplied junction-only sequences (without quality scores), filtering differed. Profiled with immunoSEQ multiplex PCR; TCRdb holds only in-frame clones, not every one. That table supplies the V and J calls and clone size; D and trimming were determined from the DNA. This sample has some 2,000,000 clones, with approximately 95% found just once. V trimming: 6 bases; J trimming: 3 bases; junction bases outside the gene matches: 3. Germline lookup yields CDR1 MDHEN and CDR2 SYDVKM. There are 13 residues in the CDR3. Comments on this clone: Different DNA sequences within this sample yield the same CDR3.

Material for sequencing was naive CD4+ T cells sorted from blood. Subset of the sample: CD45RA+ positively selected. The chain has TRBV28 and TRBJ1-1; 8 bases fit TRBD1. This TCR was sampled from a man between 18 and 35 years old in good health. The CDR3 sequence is CASREQGDTEAFF. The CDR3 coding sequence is TGTGCCAGCAGAGAACAGGGGGACACTGAAGCTTTCTTT.